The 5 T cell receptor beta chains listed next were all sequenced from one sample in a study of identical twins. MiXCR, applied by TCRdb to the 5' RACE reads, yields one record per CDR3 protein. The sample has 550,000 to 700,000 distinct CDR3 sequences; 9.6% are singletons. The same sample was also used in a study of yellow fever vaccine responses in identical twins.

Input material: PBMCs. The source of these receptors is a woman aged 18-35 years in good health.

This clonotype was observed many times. This CDR3 reads CASSSTSGVYNEQFF. The CDR3 region has the DNA TGCGCCAGCAGCAGTACTAGCGGGGTGTACAATGAGCAGTTCTTC. The rearrangement uses TRBV5-1 and TRBJ2-1, with TRBD2 identical over 10 bases. Germline CDR1 and CDR2: SGHRS and YFSETQ. The CDR3 runs to 15 residues. Unmatched junction bases numbered 5, after V lost 4 bases and J lost 4 bases. Supplemented by reference TRBV5-1 and TRBJ2-1, the full variable domain reads KAGVTQTPRYLIKTRGQQVTLSCSPISGHRSVSWYQQTPGQGLQFLFEYFSETQRNKGNFPGRFSGRQFSNSRSEMNVSTLELGDSALYLCASSSTSGVYNEQFFGPGTRLTVL.

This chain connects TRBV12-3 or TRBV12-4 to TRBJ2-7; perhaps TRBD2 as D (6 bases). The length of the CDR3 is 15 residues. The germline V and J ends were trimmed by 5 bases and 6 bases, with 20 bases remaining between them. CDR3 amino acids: CASSDFGGTLSEQYF. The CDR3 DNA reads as TGTGCCAGCAGTGACTTCGGCGGGACCCTCTCCGAGCAGTACTTC.

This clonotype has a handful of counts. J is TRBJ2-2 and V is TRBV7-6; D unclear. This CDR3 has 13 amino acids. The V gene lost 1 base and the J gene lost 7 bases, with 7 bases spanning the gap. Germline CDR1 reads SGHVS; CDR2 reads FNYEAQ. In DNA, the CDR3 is TGTGCCAGCAGCTTAGTGCGGTACGGGGAGCTGTTTTTT. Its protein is CASSLVRYGELFF.

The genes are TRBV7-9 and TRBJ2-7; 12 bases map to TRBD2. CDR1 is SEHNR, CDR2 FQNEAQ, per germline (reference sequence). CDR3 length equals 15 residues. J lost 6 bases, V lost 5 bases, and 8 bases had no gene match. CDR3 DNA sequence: TGTGCCAGCAGCCGGCTAGCGGGGGGGCCGGGCGAGCAGTACTTC. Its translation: CASSRLAGGPGEQYF.

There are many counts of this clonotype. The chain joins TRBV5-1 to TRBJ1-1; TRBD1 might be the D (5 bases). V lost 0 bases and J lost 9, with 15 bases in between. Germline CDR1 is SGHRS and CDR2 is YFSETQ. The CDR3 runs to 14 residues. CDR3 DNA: TGCGCCAGCAGCTTGGCGGGGACCGAACTCCAAGCTTTCTTT. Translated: CASSLAGTELQAFF. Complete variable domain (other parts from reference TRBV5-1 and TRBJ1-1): KAGVTQTPRYLIKTRGQQVTLSCSPISGHRSVSWYQQTPGQGLQFLFEYFSETQRNKGNFPGRFSGRQFSNSRSEMNVSTLELGDSALYLCASSLAGTELQAFFGQGTRLTVV.